These T cell receptor beta chains were read from a single sample in a study of response to subunit inactivated influenza vaccine. MiXCR, applied by TCRdb to the RT-PCR reads, yields one record per CDR3 protein. The sample lists about 830,000 distinct CDR3 sequences; about 18% were seen once. Sequences were derived from PBMCs from blood, sampled approximately 5 days after vaccination. The receptors shown here come from a man aged 45 to 65 who received an inactivated influenza vaccine. Each CDR3 is given with its conserved first and last residue. A D gene is named only where the DNA matches it firmly. Not all rows give a size; the values are once, few, many and, for expanded clones, a class.

v_gene: TRBV12-3/TRBV12-4; abundance: few; d_gene: -; j_gene: TRBJ2-7; CDR3aa: CASSHSGVPYEQYF; CDR3nt: TGTGCCAGCAGTCACTCAGGGGTACCCTACGAGCAGTACTTC
v_gene: TRBV25-1; abundance: many; d_gene: TRBD2; j_gene: TRBJ2-1; CDR3aa: CASSEFTLAGDNEQFF; CDR3nt: TGTGCCAGCAGTGAATTTACTCTAGCGGGAGATAATGAGCAGTTCTTC
v_gene: TRBV20-1; abundance: few; d_gene: TRBD2; j_gene: TRBJ2-5; CDR3aa: CSARDLRSSGGSQETQYF; CDR3nt: TGCAGTGCTAGAGATCTAAGGAGTAGCGGGGGGTCTCAAGAGACCCAGTACTTC
v_gene: TRBV5-1; abundance: -; d_gene: TRBD2; j_gene: TRBJ2-7; CDR3aa: CASSLAQAGLLYEQYF; CDR3nt: TGCGCCAGCAGCTTGGCCCAAGCGGGACTTCTCTACGAGCAGTACTTC
v_gene: TRBV19; abundance: -; d_gene: TRBD1; j_gene: TRBJ1-4; CDR3aa: CASTGTGVSNEKLFF; CDR3nt: TGTGCCAGTACCGGGACAGGGGTTTCAAATGAAAAACTGTTTTTT
v_gene: TRBV7-2; abundance: few; d_gene: -; j_gene: TRBJ2-7; CDR3aa: CASSLVGRDWDEQYF; CDR3nt: TGTGCCAGCAGCTTAGTCGGCCGGGACTGGGACGAGCAGTACTTC
v_gene: TRBV29-1; abundance: few; d_gene: TRBD1; j_gene: TRBJ1-5; CDR3aa: CSVQGGRDQPQHF; CDR3nt: TGCAGCGTACAGGGGGGGAGGGATCAGCCCCAGCATTTT
v_gene: TRBV7-9; abundance: few; d_gene: TRBD2; j_gene: TRBJ2-1; CDR3aa: CASSFPGGGEQFF; CDR3nt: TGTGCCAGCAGCTTCCCCGGGGGGGGTGAGCAGTTCTTC
v_gene: TRBV25-1; abundance: -; d_gene: TRBD1; j_gene: TRBJ2-5; CDR3aa: CASSPGGRASETQYF; CDR3nt: TGTGCCAGCAGTCCAGGGGGTAGGGCTTCGGAGACCCAGTACTTC
v_gene: TRBV5-1; abundance: few; d_gene: -; j_gene: TRBJ1-2; CDR3aa: CASSLVSGDGYTF; CDR3nt: TGCGCCAGCAGCTTGGTGTCAGGGGATGGCTACACCTTC
v_gene: TRBV27; abundance: few; d_gene: -; j_gene: TRBJ1-1; CDR3aa: CASSLRQDILRTEAFF; CDR3nt: TGTGCCAGCAGCCTCAGACAGGATATATTGAGAACTGAAGCTTTCTTT
v_gene: TRBV5-1; abundance: -; d_gene: -; j_gene: TRBJ2-7; CDR3aa: CASSLTITYEQYF; CDR3nt: TGCGCCAGCAGCTTGACGATTACCTACGAGCAGTACTTC
v_gene: TRBV20-1; abundance: few; d_gene: TRBD2; j_gene: TRBJ2-1; CDR3aa: CSARSAGLAGSYNEQFF; CDR3nt: TGCAGTGCTAGAAGCGCGGGACTAGCGGGTTCCTACAATGAGCAGTTCTTC
v_gene: TRBV4-1; abundance: few; d_gene: TRBD1; j_gene: TRBJ1-1; CDR3aa: CASSQDHGTGGYTEAFF; CDR3nt: TGCGCCAGCAGCCAAGATCACGGGACAGGGGGCTATACTGAAGCTTTCTTT
v_gene: TRBV5-1; abundance: few; d_gene: -; j_gene: TRBJ2-2; CDR3aa: CASSPEVVPGYGELFF; CDR3nt: TGCGCCAGCAGCCCGGAGGTAGTACCCGGCTACGGGGAGCTGTTTTTT
v_gene: TRBV6-5; abundance: few; d_gene: -; j_gene: TRBJ2-1; CDR3aa: CASRSRGLFQFF; CDR3nt: TGTGCCAGCAGGTCCCGCGGGTTGTTTCAGTTCTTC
v_gene: TRBV12-3/TRBV12-4; abundance: few; d_gene: -; j_gene: TRBJ1-5; CDR3aa: CASSRTPGLPNQPQHF; CDR3nt: TGTGCCAGCAGCCGCACCCCGGGACTCCCCAATCAGCCCCAGCATTTT
v_gene: TRBV21-1; abundance: -; d_gene: -; j_gene: TRBJ2-2; CDR3aa: CASSKVDSGATGELFF; CDR3nt: TGTGCCAGCAGCAAAGTCGATAGCGGGGCCACCGGGGAGCTGTTTTTT
v_gene: TRBV10-3; abundance: -; d_gene: -; j_gene: TRBJ2-7; CDR3aa: CAISEDTGRYEQYF; CDR3nt: TGTGCCATCAGTGAGGATACAGGGCGCTACGAGCAGTACTTC
v_gene: TRBV5-1; abundance: few; d_gene: TRBD2; j_gene: TRBJ2-7; CDR3aa: CASSLGASGSVYEQYF; CDR3nt: TGCGCCAGCAGCTTGGGCGCTAGCGGGTCTGTCTACGAGCAGTACTTC
v_gene: TRBV5-1; abundance: few; d_gene: TRBD2; j_gene: TRBJ2-1; CDR3aa: CASSLGGSGDYNEQFF; CDR3nt: TGCGCCAGCAGCTTGGGCGGTAGCGGGGATTACAATGAGCAGTTCTTC
v_gene: TRBV6-6; abundance: few; d_gene: TRBD2; j_gene: TRBJ2-1; CDR3aa: CASSYGSGGEQFF; CDR3nt: TGTGCCAGCAGTTACGGATCGGGGGGAGAGCAGTTCTTC
v_gene: TRBV20-1; abundance: -; d_gene: TRBD1; j_gene: TRBJ2-7; CDR3aa: CSARDAGTGGGEQYF; CDR3nt: TGCAGTGCTAGAGATGCCGGGACAGGGGGCGGCGAGCAGTACTTC
v_gene: TRBV4-3; abundance: -; d_gene: -; j_gene: TRBJ2-1; CDR3aa: CASSQDQGRGNEQFF; CDR3nt: TGCGCCAGCAGCCAAGATCAGGGGCGGGGCAATGAGCAGTTCTTC
v_gene: TRBV28; abundance: -; d_gene: TRBD2; j_gene: TRBJ2-3; CDR3aa: CASSFSGREDTQYF; CDR3nt: TGTGCCAGCAGTTTCAGCGGGAGGGAAGATACGCAGTATTTT
v_gene: TRBV25-1; abundance: -; d_gene: -; j_gene: TRBJ1-3; CDR3aa: CASSESGWTSSGNTIYF; CDR3nt: TGTGCCAGCAGTGAATCAGGGTGGACGAGCTCTGGAAACACCATATATTTT
v_gene: TRBV6-5; abundance: -; d_gene: -; j_gene: TRBJ2-2; CDR3aa: CASSYDRYTGELFF; CDR3nt: TGTGCCAGCAGCTATGACAGATACACCGGGGAGCTGTTTTTT
v_gene: TRBV5-5; abundance: -; d_gene: TRBD2; j_gene: TRBJ2-3; CDR3aa: CASSFWGRVADTQYF; CDR3nt: TGTGCCAGCAGCTTCTGGGGGAGGGTCGCAGATACGCAGTATTTT
v_gene: TRBV28; abundance: few; d_gene: -; j_gene: TRBJ2-3; CDR3aa: CASSPGLFTDTQYF; CDR3nt: TGTGCCAGCAGTCCGGGACTCTTCACAGATACGCAGTATTTT
v_gene: TRBV12-3/TRBV12-4; abundance: many; d_gene: -; j_gene: TRBJ1-2; CDR3aa: CASSLEGTAYGYTF; CDR3nt: TGTGCCAGCAGTTTAGAGGGGACGGCTTATGGCTACACCTTC
v_gene: TRBV9; abundance: -; d_gene: TRBD1; j_gene: TRBJ1-2; CDR3aa: CASSETTGGIGGYTF; CDR3nt: TGTGCCAGCAGCGAAACTACAGGGGGCATCGGTGGCTACACCTTC
v_gene: TRBV15; abundance: -; d_gene: -; j_gene: TRBJ2-7; CDR3aa: CATSRGAGIDYEQYF; CDR3nt: TGTGCCACCAGCAGAGGAGCGGGTATCGACTACGAGCAGTACTTC
v_gene: TRBV18; abundance: -; d_gene: -; j_gene: TRBJ2-7; CDR3aa: CASSPGQRVHPEQYF; CDR3nt: TGTGCCAGCTCACCCGGACAGAGGGTCCACCCCGAGCAGTACTTC
v_gene: TRBV9; abundance: few; d_gene: TRBD1; j_gene: TRBJ1-6; CDR3aa: CASSPKGGTGNNSPLHF; CDR3nt: TGTGCCAGCAGCCCCAAAGGTGGGACAGGGAACAATTCACCCCTCCACTTT
v_gene: TRBV5-1; abundance: few; d_gene: TRBD1; j_gene: TRBJ2-1; CDR3aa: CASSLGTGGGYNEQFF; CDR3nt: TGCGCCAGCAGCTTAGGGACAGGGGGCGGGTACAATGAGCAGTTCTTC